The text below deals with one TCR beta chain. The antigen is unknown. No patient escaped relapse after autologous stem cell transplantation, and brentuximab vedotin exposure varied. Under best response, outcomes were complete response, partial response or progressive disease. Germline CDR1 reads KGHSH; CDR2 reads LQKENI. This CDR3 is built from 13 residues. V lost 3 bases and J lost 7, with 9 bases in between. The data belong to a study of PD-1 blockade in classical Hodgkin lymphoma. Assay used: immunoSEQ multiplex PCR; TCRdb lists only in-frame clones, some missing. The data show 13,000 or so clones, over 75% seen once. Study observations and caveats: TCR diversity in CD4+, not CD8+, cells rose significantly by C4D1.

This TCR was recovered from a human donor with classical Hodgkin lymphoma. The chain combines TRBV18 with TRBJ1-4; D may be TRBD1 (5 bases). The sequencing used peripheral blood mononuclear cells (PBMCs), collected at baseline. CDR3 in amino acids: CASSPRAGEKLFF. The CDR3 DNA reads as TGTGCCAGCTCACCCAGGGCAGGTGAAAAACTGTTTTTT.